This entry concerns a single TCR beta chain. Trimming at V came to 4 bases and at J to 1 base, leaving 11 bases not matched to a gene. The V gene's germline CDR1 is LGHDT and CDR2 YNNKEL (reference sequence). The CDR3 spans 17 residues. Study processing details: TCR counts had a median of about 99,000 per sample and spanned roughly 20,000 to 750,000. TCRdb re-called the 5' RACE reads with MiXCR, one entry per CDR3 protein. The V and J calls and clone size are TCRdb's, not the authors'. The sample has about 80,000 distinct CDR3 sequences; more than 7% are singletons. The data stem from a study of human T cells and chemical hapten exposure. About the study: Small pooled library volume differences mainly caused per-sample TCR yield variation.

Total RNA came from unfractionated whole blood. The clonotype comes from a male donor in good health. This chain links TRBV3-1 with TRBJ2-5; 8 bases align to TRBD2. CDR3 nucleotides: TGTGCCAGCAGCCCACAAACGAGCGGGAGCCTCCAAGAGACCCAGTACTTC. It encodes CASSPQTSGSLQETQYF.